A selection of T cell receptor beta chains follows, all from one sample in a study of T-cell memory formation after mild COVID-19. TCRdb itself ran the 5' RACE reads through MiXCR, one entry per CDR3 protein. The sample yields fewer than 600,000 distinct CDR3 sequences, about 22% seen once. What was sequenced was PBMCs or a T cell subset sorted from them (not recorded which). Receptor source: an adult woman who had mild COVID-19 (a few samples of this study predate the infection). Cell type and time point are not known. Each CDR3 is given with its conserved first and last residue. Fields, in order: clone size, D gene, J gene, V gene, CDR3 DNA, CDR3 protein. A D gene is named only where the DNA matches it firmly. Some rows have no size entry. The others give once, few or many, or a class for an expanded clone.

size: -
D: TRBD1
J: TRBJ1-2
V: TRBV9
DNA: TGTGCCAGCAGTACGGGACAGGGGGGTAACTATGGCTACACCTTC
CDR3: CASSTGQGGNYGYTF

size: few
D: TRBD1
J: TRBJ1-3
V: TRBV6-5
DNA: TGTGCCAGCAGCCGAGGACAGGGGGGAGCTGGAAACACCATATATTTT
CDR3: CASSRGQGGAGNTIYF

size: few
D: TRBD2
J: TRBJ2-5
V: TRBV5-1
DNA: TGCGCCAGCAGCTCATGGCCTGGGACTAGCGGGGTTCAAGAGACCCAGTACTTC
CDR3: CASSSWPGTSGVQETQYF

size: -
D: -
J: TRBJ1-6
V: TRBV12-3/TRBV12-4
DNA: TGTGCCAGCAGTTCCTCCTACAGGGCTCCCCTCCACTTT
CDR3: CASSSSYRAPLHF

size: -
D: TRBD2
J: TRBJ2-5
V: TRBV20-1
DNA: TGCAGTGCTAGGGCAGGGAGGGGCCAAGAGACCCAGTACTTC
CDR3: CSARAGRGQETQYF

size: few
D: -
J: TRBJ1-3
V: TRBV9
DNA: TGTGCCAGCAGCGGATCCCGGGCCGAAAACACCATATATTTT
CDR3: CASSGSRAENTIYF

size: few
D: TRBD1
J: TRBJ2-7
V: TRBV29-1
DNA: TGCAGCGTGGATACCGGGACAGGCCCCTACGAGCAGTACTTC
CDR3: CSVDTGTGPYEQYF

size: -
D: -
J: TRBJ1-2
V: TRBV3-1
DNA: TGTGCCAGCAGCCATCCCGCGGGGAACTATGGCTACACCTTC
CDR3: CASSHPAGNYGYTF

size: -
D: -
J: TRBJ1-4
V: TRBV4-1
DNA: TGCGCCAGCAGCCAAGCGGATAGGCTTGTTGAAAAACTGTTTTTT
CDR3: CASSQADRLVEKLFF

size: few
D: TRBD1
J: TRBJ2-7
V: TRBV12-3/TRBV12-4
DNA: TGTGCCAGCAGCGAAAACCCGACAGGGATGGGCGAGCAGTACTTC
CDR3: CASSENPTGMGEQYF

size: few
D: -
J: TRBJ2-1
V: TRBV19
DNA: TGTGCCAGTAACCTCCGGGGAGGTGAGCAGTTCTTC
CDR3: CASNLRGGEQFF

size: -
D: -
J: TRBJ2-7
V: TRBV5-1
DNA: TGCGCCAGCAGCTGGGACGCAGCTCCTACCGCCTACGAGCAGTACTTC
CDR3: CASSWDAAPTAYEQYF

size: -
D: -
J: TRBJ1-1
V: TRBV7-9
DNA: TGTGCCAGCAGCTTCAGGACCCGGAGAGGGACTGAAGCTTTCTTT
CDR3: CASSFRTRRGTEAFF

size: few
D: -
J: TRBJ2-7
V: TRBV7-3
DNA: TGTGCCAGCAGCCCCCGCGCAGGCGCCTCCTACGAGCAGTACTTC
CDR3: CASSPRAGASYEQYF

size: few
D: TRBD2
J: TRBJ2-6
V: TRBV7-9
DNA: TGTGCCAGCAGCTTAGAACTAGCGGCAGTCCTGACTTTC
CDR3: CASSLELAAVLTF

size: many
D: -
J: TRBJ2-3
V: TRBV12-3/TRBV12-4
DNA: TGTGCCAGCAAATGGGGACCAACAGATACGCAGTATTTT
CDR3: CASKWGPTDTQYF

size: few
D: TRBD2
J: TRBJ2-1
V: TRBV28
DNA: TGTGCCAGCAGAACCCTACTAGCGGGGGGATACAATGAGCAGTTCTTC
CDR3: CASRTLLAGGYNEQFF

size: few
D: TRBD1
J: TRBJ2-3
V: TRBV9
DNA: TGTGCCAGCAGCCGGGCGGGACAGGTTTCAGATACGCAGTATTTT
CDR3: CASSRAGQVSDTQYF

size: few
D: TRBD1
J: TRBJ2-7
V: TRBV7-9
DNA: TGTGCCAGCAGCTTAGGGGGACAGATATACGAGCAGTACTTC
CDR3: CASSLGGQIYEQYF

size: -
D: TRBD2
J: TRBJ2-1
V: TRBV5-1
DNA: TGCGCCAGCAGCTTAAGACTAGCACCTGACAATGAGCAGTTCTTC
CDR3: CASSLRLAPDNEQFF